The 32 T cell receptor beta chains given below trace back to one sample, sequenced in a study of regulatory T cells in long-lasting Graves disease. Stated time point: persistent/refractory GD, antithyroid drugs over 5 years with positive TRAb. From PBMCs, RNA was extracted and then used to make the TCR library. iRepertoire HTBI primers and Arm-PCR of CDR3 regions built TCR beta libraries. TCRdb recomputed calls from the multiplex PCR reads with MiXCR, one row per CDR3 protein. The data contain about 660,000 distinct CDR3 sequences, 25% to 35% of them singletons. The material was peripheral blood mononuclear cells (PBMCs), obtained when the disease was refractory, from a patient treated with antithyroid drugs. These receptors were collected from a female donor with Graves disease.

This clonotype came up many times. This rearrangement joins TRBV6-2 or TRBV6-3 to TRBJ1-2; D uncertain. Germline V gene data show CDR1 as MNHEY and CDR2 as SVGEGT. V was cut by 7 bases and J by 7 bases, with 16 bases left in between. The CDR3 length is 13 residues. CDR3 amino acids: CASTHRVQSGYTF. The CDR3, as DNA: TGTGCCAGCACCCATAGAGTCCAAAGTGGCTACACCTTC.

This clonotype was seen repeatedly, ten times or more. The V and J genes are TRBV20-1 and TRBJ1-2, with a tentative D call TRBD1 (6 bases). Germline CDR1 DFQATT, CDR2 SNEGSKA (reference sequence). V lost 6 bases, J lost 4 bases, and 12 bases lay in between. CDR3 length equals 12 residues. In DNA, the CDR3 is TGCAGTGCGGTGGACAGTGGCTATGGCTACACCTTC. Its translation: CSAVDSGYGYTF.

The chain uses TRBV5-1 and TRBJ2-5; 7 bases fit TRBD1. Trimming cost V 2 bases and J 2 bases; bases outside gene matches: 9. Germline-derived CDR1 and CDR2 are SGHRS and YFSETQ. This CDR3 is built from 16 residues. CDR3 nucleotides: TGCGCCAGCAGCTTAAAGGACAGGCCGGGTCAAGAGACCCAGTACTTC. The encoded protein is CASSLKDRPGQETQYF.

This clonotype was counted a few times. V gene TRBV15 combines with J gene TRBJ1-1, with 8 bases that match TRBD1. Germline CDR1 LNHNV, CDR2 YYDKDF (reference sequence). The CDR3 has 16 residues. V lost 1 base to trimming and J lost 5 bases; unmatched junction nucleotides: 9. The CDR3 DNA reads TGTGCCACCAGCAGAGTCTCCGGGACAGGCGGTACTGAAGCTTTCTTT. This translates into CATSRVSGTGGTEAFF.

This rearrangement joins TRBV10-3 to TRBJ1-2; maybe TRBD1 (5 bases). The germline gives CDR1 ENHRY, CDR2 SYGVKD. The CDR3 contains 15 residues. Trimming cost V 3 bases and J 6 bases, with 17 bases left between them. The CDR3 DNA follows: TGTGCCATCAGTGATCAGGGAGGAACGAGCCATGGCTACACCTTC. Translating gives CAISDQGGTSHGYTF.

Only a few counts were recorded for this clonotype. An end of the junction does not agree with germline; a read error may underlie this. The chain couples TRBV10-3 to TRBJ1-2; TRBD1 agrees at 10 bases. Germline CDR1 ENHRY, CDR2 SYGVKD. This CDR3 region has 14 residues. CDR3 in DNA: TGCGCCATCAGTGACAGGGGGCATGAGAATGGCTACACCTTC. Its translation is CAISDRGHENGYTF.

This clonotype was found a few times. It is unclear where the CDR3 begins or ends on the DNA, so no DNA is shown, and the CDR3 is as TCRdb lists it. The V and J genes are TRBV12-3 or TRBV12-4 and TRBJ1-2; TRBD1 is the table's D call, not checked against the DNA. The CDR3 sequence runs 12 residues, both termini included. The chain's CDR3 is CASSWGPGICTF.

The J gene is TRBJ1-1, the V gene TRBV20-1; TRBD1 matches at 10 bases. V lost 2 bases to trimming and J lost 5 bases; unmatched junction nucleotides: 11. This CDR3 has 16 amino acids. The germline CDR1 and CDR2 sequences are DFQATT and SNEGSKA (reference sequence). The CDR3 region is CSARTIRDRGGTEAFF. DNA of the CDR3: TGCAGTGCTAGAACTATCCGGGACAGGGGAGGGACTGAAGCTTTCTTT.

This CDR3 is CASSQTSNPFLYEQYF. In nucleotides, the CDR3 is TGTGCCAGCAGCCAAACCTCTAATCCATTCCTTTACGAGCAGTACTTC. The chain has TRBV11-2 and TRBJ2-7; D remains unclear. The CDR3 is 16 amino acids. Germline CDR1 reads SGHAT; CDR2 reads FQNNGV. V lost 5 bases and J lost 4, with 21 bases in between.

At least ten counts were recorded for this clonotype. CDR3: CASSLYSSGANVLTF. The CDR3 DNA follows: TGTGCCAGCAGTTTGTACAGCTCTGGGGCCAACGTCCTGACTTTC. This chain uses TRBV12-3 or TRBV12-4 with TRBJ2-6; D not resolved. V was pared by 3 bases and J by 0 bases, with 6 bases between. The CDR3 runs to 15 residues.

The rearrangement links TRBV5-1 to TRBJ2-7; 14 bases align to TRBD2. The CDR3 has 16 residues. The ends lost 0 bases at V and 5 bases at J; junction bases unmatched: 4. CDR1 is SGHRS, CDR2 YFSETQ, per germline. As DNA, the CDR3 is TGCGCCAGCAGCTTGGGGACTAGCGGGAGGATAAACGAGCAGTACTTC. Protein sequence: CASSLGTSGRINEQYF.

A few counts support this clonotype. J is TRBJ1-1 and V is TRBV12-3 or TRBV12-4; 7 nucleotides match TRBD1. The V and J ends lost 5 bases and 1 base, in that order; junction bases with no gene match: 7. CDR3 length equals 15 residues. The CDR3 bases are TGTGCCAGCAGTCCACGACAGGGAAGGAACACTGAAGCTTTCTTT. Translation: CASSPRQGRNTEAFF.

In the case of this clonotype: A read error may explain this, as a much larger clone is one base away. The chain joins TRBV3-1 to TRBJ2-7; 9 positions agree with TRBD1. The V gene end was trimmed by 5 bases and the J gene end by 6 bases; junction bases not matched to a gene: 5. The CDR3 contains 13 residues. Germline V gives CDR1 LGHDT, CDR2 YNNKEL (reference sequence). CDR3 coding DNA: TGTGCCAGCAGCAGAGGGACAGGGTTCGAGCAGTACTTC. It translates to CASSRGTGFEQYF.

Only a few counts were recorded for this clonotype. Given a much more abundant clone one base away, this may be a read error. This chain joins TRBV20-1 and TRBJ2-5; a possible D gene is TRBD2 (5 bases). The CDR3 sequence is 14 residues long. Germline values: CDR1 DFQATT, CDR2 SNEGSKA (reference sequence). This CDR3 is CSASPGIFQETQCF. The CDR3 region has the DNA TGCAGTGCTAGCCCCGGGATCTTCCAAGAGACCCAGTGCTTC.

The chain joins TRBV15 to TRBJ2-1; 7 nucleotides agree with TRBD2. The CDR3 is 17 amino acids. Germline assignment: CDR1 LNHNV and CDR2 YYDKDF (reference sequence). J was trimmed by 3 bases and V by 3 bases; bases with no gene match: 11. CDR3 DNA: TGTGCCACCAGCAGGACCCCAACTAGCGTGGGCTACAATGAGCAGTTCTTC. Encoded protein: CATSRTPTSVGYNEQFF. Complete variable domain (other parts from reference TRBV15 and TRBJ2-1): DAMVIQNPRYQVTQFGKPVTLSCSQTLNHNVMYWYQQKSSQAPKLLFHYYDKDFNNEADTPDNFQSRRPNTSFCFLDIRSPGLGDTAMYLCATSRTPTSVGYNEQFFGPGTRLTVL.

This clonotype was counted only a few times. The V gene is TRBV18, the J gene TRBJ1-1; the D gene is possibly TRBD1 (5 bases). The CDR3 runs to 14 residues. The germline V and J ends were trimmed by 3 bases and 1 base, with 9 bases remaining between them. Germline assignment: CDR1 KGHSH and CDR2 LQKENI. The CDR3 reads CASSPLGQNTEAFF. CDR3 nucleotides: TGTGCCAGCTCACCCTTAGGACAGAACACTGAAGCTTTCTTT. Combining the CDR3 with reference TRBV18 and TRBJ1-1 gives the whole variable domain NAGVMQNPRHLVRRRGQEARLRCSPMKGHSHVYWYRQLPEEGLKFMVYLQKENIIDESGMPKERFSAEFPKEGPSILRIQQVVRGDSAAYFCASSPLGQNTEAFFGQGTRLTVV.

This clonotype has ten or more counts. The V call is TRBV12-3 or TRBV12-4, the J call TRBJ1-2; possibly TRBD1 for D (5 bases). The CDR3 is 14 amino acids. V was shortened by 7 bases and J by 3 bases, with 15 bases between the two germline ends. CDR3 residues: CASTQGASDYGYTF. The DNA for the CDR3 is TGTGCCAGCACCCAAGGGGCCTCGGACTATGGCTACACCTTC.

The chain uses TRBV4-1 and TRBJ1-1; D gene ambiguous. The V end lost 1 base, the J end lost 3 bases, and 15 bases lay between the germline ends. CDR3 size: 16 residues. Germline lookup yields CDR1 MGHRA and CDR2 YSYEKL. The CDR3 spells CASSQAPWARYTEAFF. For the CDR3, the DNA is TGCGCCAGCAGCCAAGCTCCCTGGGCCCGCTACACTGAAGCTTTCTTT.

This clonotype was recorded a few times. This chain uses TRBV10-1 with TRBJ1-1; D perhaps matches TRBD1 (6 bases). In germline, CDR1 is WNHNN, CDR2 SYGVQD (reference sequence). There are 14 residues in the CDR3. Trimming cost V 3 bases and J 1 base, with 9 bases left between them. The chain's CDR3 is CASSERGGNTEAFF. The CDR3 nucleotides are TGCGCCAGCAGTGAAAGGGGGGGGAACACTGAAGCTTTCTTT.

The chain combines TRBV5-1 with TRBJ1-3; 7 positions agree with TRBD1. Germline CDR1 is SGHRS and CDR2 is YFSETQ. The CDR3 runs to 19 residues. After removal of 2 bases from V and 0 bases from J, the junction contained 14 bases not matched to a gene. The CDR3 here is CASSFGDRVGSSSGNTIYF. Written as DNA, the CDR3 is TGCGCCAGCAGCTTCGGGGACAGAGTAGGCTCGAGCTCTGGAAACACCATATATTTT. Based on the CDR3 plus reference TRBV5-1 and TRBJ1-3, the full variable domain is KAGVTQTPRYLIKTRGQQVTLSCSPISGHRSVSWYQQTPGQGLQFLFEYFSETQRNKGNFPGRFSGRQFSNSRSEMNVSTLELGDSALYLCASSFGDRVGSSSGNTIYFGEGSWLTVV.

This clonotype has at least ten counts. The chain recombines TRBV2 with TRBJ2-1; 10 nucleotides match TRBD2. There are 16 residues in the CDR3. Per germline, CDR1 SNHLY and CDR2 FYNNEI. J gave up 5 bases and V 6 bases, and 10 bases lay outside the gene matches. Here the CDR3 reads CASRSRSGRQNNEQFF. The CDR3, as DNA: TGTGCCAGCAGGTCCCGTAGCGGGAGGCAAAACAATGAGCAGTTCTTC.

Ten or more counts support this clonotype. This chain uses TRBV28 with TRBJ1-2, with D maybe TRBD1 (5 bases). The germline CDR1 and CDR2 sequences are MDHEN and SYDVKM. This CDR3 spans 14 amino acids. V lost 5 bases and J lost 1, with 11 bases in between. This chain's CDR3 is CASSTPGLNYGYTF. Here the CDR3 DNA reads TGTGCCAGCAGTACGCCGGGACTTAACTATGGCTACACCTTC.

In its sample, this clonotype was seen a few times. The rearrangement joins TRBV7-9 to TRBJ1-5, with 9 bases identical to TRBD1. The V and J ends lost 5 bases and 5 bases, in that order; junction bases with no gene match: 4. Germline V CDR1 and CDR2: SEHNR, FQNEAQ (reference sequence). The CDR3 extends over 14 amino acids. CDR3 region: CASSTGGRDQPQHF. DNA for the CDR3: TGTGCCAGCAGCACAGGGGGCAGGGATCAGCCCCAGCATTTT.

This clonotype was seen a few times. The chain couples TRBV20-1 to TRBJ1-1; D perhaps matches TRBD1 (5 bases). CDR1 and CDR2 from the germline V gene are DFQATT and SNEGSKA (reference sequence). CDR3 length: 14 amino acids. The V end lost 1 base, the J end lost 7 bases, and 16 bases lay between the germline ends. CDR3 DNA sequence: TGCAGTGCTAGAGCGGGACCGCAGTACAGTGAAGCTTTCTTT. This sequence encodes CSARAGPQYSEAFF.

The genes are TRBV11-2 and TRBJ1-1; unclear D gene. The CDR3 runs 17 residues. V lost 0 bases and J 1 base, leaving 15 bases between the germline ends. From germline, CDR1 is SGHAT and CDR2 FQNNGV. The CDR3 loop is CASSLDMGNTANTEAFF. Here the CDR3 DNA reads TGTGCCAGCAGCTTAGATATGGGGAATACAGCGAACACTGAAGCTTTCTTT.

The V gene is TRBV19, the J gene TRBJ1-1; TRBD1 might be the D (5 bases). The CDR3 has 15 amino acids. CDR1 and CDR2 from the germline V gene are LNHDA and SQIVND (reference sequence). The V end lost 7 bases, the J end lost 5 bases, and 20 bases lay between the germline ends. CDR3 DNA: TGTGCCAGTATCCGGTGGCCCCCAGGGAGGACTGAAGCTTTCTTT. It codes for CASIRWPPGRTEAFF.

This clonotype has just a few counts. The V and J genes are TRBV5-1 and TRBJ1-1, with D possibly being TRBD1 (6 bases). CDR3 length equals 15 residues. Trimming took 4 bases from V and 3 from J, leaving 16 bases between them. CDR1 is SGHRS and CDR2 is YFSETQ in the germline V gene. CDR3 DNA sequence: TGCGCCAGCAGCGCCTCTTTGGGGGCTGACACTGAAGCTTTCTTT. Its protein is CASSASLGADTEAFF.

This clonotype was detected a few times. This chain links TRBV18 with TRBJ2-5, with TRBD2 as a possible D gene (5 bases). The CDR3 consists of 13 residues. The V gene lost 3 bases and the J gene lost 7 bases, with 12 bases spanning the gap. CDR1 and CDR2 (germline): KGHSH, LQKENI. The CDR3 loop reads CASSPEGGGTQYF. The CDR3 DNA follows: TGTGCCAGCTCACCTGAGGGCGGAGGGACCCAGTACTTC.

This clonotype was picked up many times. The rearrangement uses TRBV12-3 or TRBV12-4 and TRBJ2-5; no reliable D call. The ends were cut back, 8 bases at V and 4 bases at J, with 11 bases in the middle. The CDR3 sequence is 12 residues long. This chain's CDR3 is CASAKVGETQYF. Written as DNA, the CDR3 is TGTGCCAGCGCTAAGGTTGGAGAGACCCAGTACTTC.

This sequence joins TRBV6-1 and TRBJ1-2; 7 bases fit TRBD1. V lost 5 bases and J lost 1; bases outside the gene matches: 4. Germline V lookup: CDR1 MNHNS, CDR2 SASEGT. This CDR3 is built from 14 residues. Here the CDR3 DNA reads TGTGCCAGCAGTAGAGGGACAGATAACTATGGCTACACCTTC. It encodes CASSRGTDNYGYTF.

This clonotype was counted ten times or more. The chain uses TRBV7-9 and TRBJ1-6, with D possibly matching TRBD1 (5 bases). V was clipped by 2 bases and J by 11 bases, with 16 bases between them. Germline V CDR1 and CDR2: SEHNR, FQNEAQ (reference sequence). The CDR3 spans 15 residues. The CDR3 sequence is CASSLSGDSGTPLHF. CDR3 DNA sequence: TGTGCCAGCAGCTTAAGCGGAGACAGTGGGACACCCCTCCACTTT. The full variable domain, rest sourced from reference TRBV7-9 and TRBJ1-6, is DTGVSQNPRHKITKRGQNVTFRCDPISEHNRLYWYRQTLGQGPEFLTYFQNEAQLEKSRLLSDRFSAERPKGSFSTLEIQRTEQGDSAMYLCASSLSGDSGTPLHFGNGTRLTVT.

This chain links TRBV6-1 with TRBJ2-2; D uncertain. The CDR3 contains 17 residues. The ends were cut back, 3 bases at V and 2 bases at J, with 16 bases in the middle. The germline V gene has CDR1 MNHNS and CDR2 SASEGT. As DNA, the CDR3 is TGTGCCAGCAGTGATGCGTGGCTAGGGCAAAACACCGGGGAGCTGTTTTTT. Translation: CASSDAWLGQNTGELFF.